These 5 T cell receptor beta chains were sequenced from one sample in a study of radiotherapy plus CTLA-4 blockade in lung cancer. Produced via immunoSEQ multiplex PCR; TCRdb's table is partial and in-frame only. Of tens of thousands of clones listed, approximately 79% are singletons. This sample comprised peripheral blood, obtained from a patient treated with radiotherapy plus ipilimumab. The receptor source for this set is a human donor with non-small cell lung cancer who had a complete response to radiotherapy plus ipilimumab.

This sequence joins TRBV12-5 and TRBJ2-1; 10 bases are shared with TRBD1. The CDR3 loop spans 16 amino acids. With V trimmed by 4 bases and J by 7 bases, 10 bases remained unmatched. The germline V gene has CDR1 LGHNT and CDR2 FRNRAP. In DNA form, the CDR3 reads TGTGCTAGTGGTTCGGGGACAGGGGCGCAGTTGAATGAGCAGTTCTTC. This translates into CASGSGTGAQLNEQFF.

V usage is TRBV18 and J usage is TRBJ1-1; no definite D call. Trimming left V 3 bases short and J 1 base short, with 12 bases between. Germline lookup yields CDR1 KGHSH and CDR2 LQKENI. The CDR3 loop spans 15 amino acids. The CDR3, as DNA: TGTGCCAGCTCACCCGACGTTAGCGGGAACACTGAAGCTTTCTTT. Translation gives CASSPDVSGNTEAFF.

The chain has TRBV19 and TRBJ2-3; 9 bases line up with TRBD2. CDR1 LNHDA and CDR2 SQIVND come from the germline V gene (reference sequence). V gave up 7 bases and J gave up 2 bases; unmatched junction bases: 7. CDR3 length: 15 residues. DNA for the CDR3: TGTGCCAGTACGACGACTAGCGGTTTCACAGATACGCAGTATTTT. Translated, it gives CASTTTSGFTDTQYF.

V gene TRBV11-2 combines with J gene TRBJ2-1; D is unresolved. Trimming shortened V by 1 base and J by 5 bases, and 6 bases separated the two germline ends. Germline V lookup: CDR1 SGHAT, CDR2 FQNNGV. The CDR3 totals 13 residues. The chain's CDR3 is CASSLGTNNEQFF. For the CDR3, the DNA is TGTGCCAGCAGCTTAGGCACTAACAATGAGCAGTTCTTC.

The chain has TRBV19 and TRBJ1-1, with D possibly being TRBD1 (6 bases). The CDR3 spans 17 residues. With 6 bases removed from V and 6 bases from J, the gap between germline ends came to 26 bases. Germline V gene lookup returns CDR1 LNHDA and CDR2 SQIVND (reference sequence). In DNA form, the CDR3 reads TGTGCCAGTAGCCAACCAGGGGCTTTTTCCTCGGTCCCTGAAGCTTTCTTT. Translating it yields CASSQPGAFSSVPEAFF.